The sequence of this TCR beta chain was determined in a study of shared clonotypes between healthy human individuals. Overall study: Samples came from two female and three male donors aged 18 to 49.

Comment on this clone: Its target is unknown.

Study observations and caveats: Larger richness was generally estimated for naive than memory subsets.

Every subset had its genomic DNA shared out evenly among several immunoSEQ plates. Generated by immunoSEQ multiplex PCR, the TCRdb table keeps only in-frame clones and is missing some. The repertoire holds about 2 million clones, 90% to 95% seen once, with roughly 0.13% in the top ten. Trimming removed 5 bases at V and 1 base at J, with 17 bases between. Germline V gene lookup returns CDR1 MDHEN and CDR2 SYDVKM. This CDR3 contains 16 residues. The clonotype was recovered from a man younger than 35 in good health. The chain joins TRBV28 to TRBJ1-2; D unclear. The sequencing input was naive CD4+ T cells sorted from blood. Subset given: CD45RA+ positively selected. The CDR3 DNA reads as TGTGCCAGCAGTCCCGCACAGCGAACCCTTAACTATGGCTACACCTTC. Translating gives CASSPAQRTLNYGYTF.